This TCR beta chain was found in a study of T cells in Graves' hyperthyroidism and ophthalmopathy. This CDR3 is built from 15 residues. V lost 4 bases and J lost 5; bases outside the gene matches: 8. This clonotype has ten or more counts. The antigen is unknown. Using RNA transcripts as the source, TCR beta CDR3 regions were amplified. RT-PCR in the first round (using the HTBI primer set) targeted the TCR CDR3. TCRdb reprocessed the multiplex PCR reads via MiXCR and lists one record per CDR3 protein. The table has 600,000 to 750,000 distinct CDR3 sequences, 15% to 20% seen once; the top ten hold around 15%. Study outcomes and limitations: Prediction of ophthalmopathy progression came a median 6.5 months pre-onset. Through a model of 13 V-J features, ophthalmopathy was separated from stable hyperthyroidism.

The source of this sequence is a man aged 45 to 65 with Graves' hyperthyroidism. The sample taken for sequencing was blood. The J gene is TRBJ2-3, the V gene TRBV12-3 or TRBV12-4, with 8 bases that match TRBD1. The CDR3 bases are TGTGCCAGCAGTTCGAGACAGGGGATGGGAGATACGCAGTATTTT. It specifies CASSSRQGMGDTQYF.